What follows are 21 T cell receptor beta chains derived from one specimen sequenced in a study of shared clonotypes between healthy human individuals. The method was immunoSEQ multiplex PCR; TCRdb's version includes in-frame clones alone and lacks a portion of them. The sample consists of 850,000 to 1,100,000 clones, 77% of them appearing once. Specimen: memory CD4+ T cells from PBMCs. The subset is: CD45RA-negative fraction. These receptors all come from a man younger than 30 in good health. Some clones in this sample may be carry-over from other donors' samples.

This clone was found a few times. Here the CDR3 DNA reads TGTGCCAGCAGTGTGGAGGCTAAGAGCTCCTACGAGCAGTACTTC. It yields the protein CASSVEAKSSYEQYF. The chain links TRBV2 to TRBJ2-7; perhaps TRBD2 as D (5 bases). CDR1 is SNHLY, CDR2 FYNNEI, per germline. Trimming cost V 4 bases and J 0 bases, with 13 bases left between them. The length of the CDR3 is 15 residues.

The gene calls are TRBV6-5 and TRBJ2-1, with D hard to call. Germline CDR1 and CDR2: MNHEY and SVGAGI. With 6 bases removed from V and 6 bases from J, the gap between germline ends came to 9 bases. CDR3 length: 12 residues. DNA of the CDR3: TGTGCCAGCAGGAACGGGCGCAATGAGCAGTTCTTC. Its protein product is CASRNGRNEQFF.

The chain employs TRBV30 and TRBJ2-1; a possible D gene is TRBD1 (5 bases). Germline CDR1 is GTSNPN and CDR2 is SVGIG (reference sequence). V gave up 8 bases and J gave up 0 bases, with 14 bases separating them. The CDR3 spans 14 residues. CDR3 in DNA: TGTGCCGCTCCGACAGCGAGCTCCTACAATGAGCAGTTCTTC. Encoded protein: CAAPTASSYNEQFF.

The chain uses TRBV30 and TRBJ1-1; D not resolved. The CDR3 consists of 13 residues. Germline-derived CDR1 and CDR2 are GTSNPN and SVGIG (reference sequence). The V end lost 2 bases, the J end lost 1 base, and 8 bases lay between the germline ends. The CDR3 here is CAWSWKSNTEAFF. Written as DNA, the CDR3 is TGTGCCTGGAGTTGGAAGTCGAACACTGAAGCTTTCTTT.

The chain employs TRBV5-1 and TRBJ2-2, with 9 bases matching TRBD1. The CDR3 covers 19 residues. Germline CDR1 reads SGHRS; CDR2 reads YFSETQ. Losses at the gene ends were 4 bases for V and 3 bases for J; bases not matched to a gene: 16. The DNA of the CDR3 is TGCGCCAGCAGCAGGGGGACAGGGCGAGCCATGATCGACACCGGGGAGCTGTTTTTT. Its translation is CASSRGTGRAMIDTGELFF.

This clone was observed a few times. The rearrangement uses TRBV10-3 and TRBJ2-7, with 9 bases fitting TRBD1. The length of the CDR3 is 15 residues. With 2 bases clipped from V and 5 bases from J, the junction kept 7 bases outside the gene matches. The V gene's germline CDR1 is ENHRY and CDR2 SYGVKD. The CDR3: CAISEPDRGRNEQYF. The CDR3 DNA reads TGTGCCATCAGTGAGCCCGACAGGGGGAGGAACGAGCAGTACTTC.

CDR3 coding DNA: TGTGCCAGCGCAAGGGGGCGCGGGGACATTCAGTACTTC. Amino acids: CASARGRGDIQYF. This chain joins TRBV6-1 and TRBJ2-4; the D gene is possibly TRBD1 (7 bases). V dropped 8 bases and J dropped 8 bases, with 16 bases sitting between them. The length of the CDR3 is 13 residues. Per germline, CDR1 MNHNS and CDR2 SASEGT.

This clone was picked up a small number of times. The chain employs TRBV2 and TRBJ2-2; D unclear. The CDR3 covers 12 residues. Germline V CDR1 and CDR2: SNHLY, FYNNEI. V lost 6 bases, J lost 0 bases, and 2 bases lay in between. The CDR3 nucleotides read TGTGCCAGCAGGTCGAACACCGGGGAGCTGTTTTTT. Translation: CASRSNTGELFF. The full variable domain, in which reference TRBV2 and TRBJ2-2 provide the parts outside the CDR3, is EPEVTQTPSHQVTQMGQEVILRCVPISNHLYFYWYRQILGQKVEFLVSFYNNEISEKSEIFDDQFSVERPDGSNFTLKIRSTKLEDSAMYFCASRSNTGELFFGEGSRLTVL.

CDR3 amino acids: CASSLLNTGELFF. The CDR3 DNA sequence: TGTGCCAGCAGCCTCCTGAACACCGGGGAGCTGTTTTTT. This rearrangement joins TRBV7-7 to TRBJ2-2; D ambiguous. The germline V gene has CDR1 SSHAT and CDR2 FNYEAQ (reference sequence). The CDR3 loop spans 13 amino acids. The V gene lost 5 bases and the J gene lost 1 base, with 5 bases spanning the gap.

V gene TRBV11-2 combines with J gene TRBJ1-2; 9 bases are a match to TRBD1. Unmatched junction bases numbered 11, after V lost 6 bases and J lost 12 bases. This CDR3 is 13 amino acids long. Germline assignment: CDR1 SGHAT and CDR2 FQNNGV. The CDR3 sequence is CASSPRWGQGDTF. CDR3 nucleotide sequence: TGTGCCAGCAGTCCCCGGTGGGGACAGGGTGACACCTTC. Variable domain in full (rest from reference TRBV11-2 and TRBJ1-2): EAGVAQSPRYKIIEKRQSVAFWCNPISGHATLYWYQQILGQGPKLLIQFQNNGVVDDSQLPKDRFSAERLKGVDSTLKIQPAKLEDSAVYLCASSPRWGQGDTFGSGTRLTVV.

The V call is TRBV7-3, the J call TRBJ2-5; 8 bases fit TRBD2. CDR1 and CDR2 (germline): SGHTA, FQGTGA. This CDR3 has 16 residues. V shed 4 bases, J shed 7 bases, and the junction held 14 bases outside the gene matches. CDR3 region: CASSSRAGTSDGTQYF. CDR3 in DNA: TGTGCCAGCAGCTCGCGAGCCGGGACTAGTGATGGGACCCAGTACTTC.

The chain employs TRBV5-1 and TRBJ2-2; D perhaps matches TRBD2 (5 bases). Trimming removed 4 bases from V and 3 bases from J, with 10 bases in between. Germline loops: CDR1 SGHRS, CDR2 YFSETQ. The CDR3 runs 14 residues. The DNA for the CDR3 is TGCGCCAGCAGCGACCCGAGGGACACCGGGGAGCTGTTTTTT. This gives the protein CASSDPRDTGELFF.

This sequence joins TRBV6-6 and TRBJ2-2; D call uncertain. The CDR3 has 12 amino acids. Trimming cost V 7 bases and J 2 bases, with 5 bases left between them. From germline, CDR1 is MNHNY and CDR2 SVGAGI (reference sequence). The CDR3 nucleotides are TGTGCCAGCACGAGAAACACCGGGGAGCTGTTTTTT. This gives the protein CASTRNTGELFF.

The chain couples TRBV10-3 to TRBJ2-1, with D possibly TRBD2 on 6 matching bases. The CDR3 is 12 amino acids. Trimming cost V 6 bases and J 6 bases, with 9 bases left between them. CDR1 ENHRY and CDR2 SYGVKD come from the germline V gene. CDR3 in amino acids: CAIRGAGNEQFF. DNA of the CDR3: TGTGCCATCAGGGGAGCGGGCAATGAGCAGTTCTTC.

This rearrangement joins TRBV9 to TRBJ2-1, with TRBD2 matching over 8 bases. CDR3 length equals 14 residues. Germline CDR1 is SGDLS and CDR2 is YYNGEE. V was pared by 4 bases and J by 15 bases, with 15 bases of the junction left unmatched. The CDR3 reads CASSPTVGLGGRFF. Written as DNA, the CDR3 is TGTGCCAGCAGCCCAACGGTGGGACTAGGCGGTCGGTTCTTC.

The chain has TRBV7-3 and TRBJ2-7; 7 bases match TRBD1. This CDR3 is 16 amino acids long. V lost 2 bases, J lost 0 bases, and 7 bases stayed unmatched. The germline CDR1 and CDR2 sequences are SGHTA and FQGTGA. The CDR3 here is CASSLGRPGGSYEQYF. The CDR3 DNA sequence: TGTGCCAGCAGCTTAGGTCGGCCAGGGGGCTCCTACGAGCAGTACTTC.

Concerning this clone: One base away lies a much larger clone, so this may be a sequencing read error. The chain is built from TRBV5-4 and TRBJ2-5; D uncertain. The CDR3 is made up of 12 amino acids. Looked up from germline, CDR1 is SGHNT and CDR2 is YYREEE (reference sequence). The V end lost 0 bases, the J end lost 3 bases, and 3 bases lay between the germline ends. CDR3 in DNA: TGTGCCAGCAGCTTGGGCGAAGAGACCCAGTACTTC. This encodes CASSLGEETQYF.

This clone has a single count. This chain links TRBV28 with TRBJ1-4, with 7 bases lining up with TRBD1. Germline assignment: CDR1 MDHEN and CDR2 SYDVKM. The CDR3 consists of 13 residues. The V and J ends lost 1 base and 14 bases, in that order; junction bases with no gene match: 7. CDR3 amino acids: CASSLSLRGPLFF. In nucleotides, the CDR3 is TGTGCCAGCAGTTTATCTCTAAGGGGGCCCCTGTTTTTT. The entire variable domain, with the rest obtained from reference TRBV28 and TRBJ1-4, is as follows: DVKVTQSSRYLVKRTGEKVFLECVQDMDHENMFWYRQDPGLGLRLIYFSYDVKMKEKGDIPEGYSVSREKKERFSLILESASTNQTSMYLCASSLSLRGPLFFGSGTQLSVL.

A remark on this clone: The same CDR3 is also encoded by other DNA sequences in this sample. J is TRBJ1-1 and V is TRBV5-6; D gene uncertain. Trimming shortened V by 0 bases and J by 1 base, and 7 bases separated the two germline ends. CDR3 length: 14 residues. From germline, CDR1 is SGHDT and CDR2 YYEEEE. The CDR3 here is CASSLVGRNTEAFF. CDR3 bases: TGTGCCAGCAGCTTGGTGGGCAGGAACACTGAAGCTTTCTTT.

The chain has TRBV14 and TRBJ2-1, with 10 bases lining up with TRBD2. The CDR3 runs to 17 residues. The trim removed 0 bases at V and 8 bases at J, leaving 10 bases unmatched. Per the germline V gene, CDR1 is SGHDN and CDR2 is FVKESK. The DNA for the CDR3 is TGTGCCAGCAGCCAAGATTTCGCTAGCGGGAGTCAATATGAGCAGTTCTTC. The encoded protein is CASSQDFASGSQYEQFF.

This rearrangement joins TRBV27 to TRBJ2-7, with D perhaps matching TRBD2 (5 bases). V lost 5 bases to trimming and J lost 6 bases, with 17 bases between them. The CDR3 is 14 amino acids. Per germline, CDR1 MNHEY and CDR2 SMNVEV (reference sequence). The CDR3 DNA sequence: TGTGCCAGCAGTCCCGAGGGTCTAGCAGGCGAGCAGTACTTC. Translation: CASSPEGLAGEQYF.